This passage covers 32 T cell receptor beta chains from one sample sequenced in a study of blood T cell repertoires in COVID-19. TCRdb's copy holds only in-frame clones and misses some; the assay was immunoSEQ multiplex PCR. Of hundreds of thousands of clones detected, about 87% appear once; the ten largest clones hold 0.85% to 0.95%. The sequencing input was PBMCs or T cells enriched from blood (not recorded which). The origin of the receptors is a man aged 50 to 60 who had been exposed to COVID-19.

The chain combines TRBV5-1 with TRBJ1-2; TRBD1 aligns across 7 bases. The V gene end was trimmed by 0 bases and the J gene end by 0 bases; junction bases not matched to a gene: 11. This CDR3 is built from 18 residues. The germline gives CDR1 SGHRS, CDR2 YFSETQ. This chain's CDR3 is CASSLAGSRGMANYGYTF. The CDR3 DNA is TGCGCCAGCAGCTTGGCCGGGTCCAGGGGGATGGCTAACTATGGCTACACCTTC.

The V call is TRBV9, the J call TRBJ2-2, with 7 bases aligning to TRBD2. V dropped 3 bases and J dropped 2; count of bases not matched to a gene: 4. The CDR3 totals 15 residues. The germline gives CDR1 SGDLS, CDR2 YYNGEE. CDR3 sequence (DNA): TGTGCCAGCAGCGACCAGCGGGGTAACACCGGGGAGCTGTTTTTT. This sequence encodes CASSDQRGNTGELFF.

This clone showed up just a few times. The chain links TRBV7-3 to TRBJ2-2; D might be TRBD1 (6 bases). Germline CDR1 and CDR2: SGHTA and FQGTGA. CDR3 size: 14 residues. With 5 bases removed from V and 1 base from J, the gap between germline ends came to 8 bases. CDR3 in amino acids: CASSPTGNTGELFF. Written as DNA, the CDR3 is TGTGCCAGCAGCCCGACAGGGAACACCGGGGAGCTGTTTTTT.

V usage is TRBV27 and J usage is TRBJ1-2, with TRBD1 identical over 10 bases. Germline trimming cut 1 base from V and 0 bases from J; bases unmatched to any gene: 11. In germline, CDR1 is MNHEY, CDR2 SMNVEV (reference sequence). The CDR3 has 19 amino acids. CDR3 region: CASSLFGTGAVDPNYGYTF. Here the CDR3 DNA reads TGTGCCAGCAGTTTATTCGGGACAGGGGCCGTCGATCCTAACTATGGCTACACCTTC.

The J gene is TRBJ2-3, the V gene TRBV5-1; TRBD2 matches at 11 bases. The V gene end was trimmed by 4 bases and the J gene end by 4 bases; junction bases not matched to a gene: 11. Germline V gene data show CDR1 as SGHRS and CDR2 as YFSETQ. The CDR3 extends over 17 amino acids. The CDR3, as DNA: TGCGCCAGCAGCGAAACCCTTAGCGGGAGGGCCGCAGATACGCAGTATTTT. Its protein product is CASSETLSGRAADTQYF.

The CDR3 DNA reads as TGTGCCAGCAGTTTACGGGGGGCAGCTGGAAACACCATATATTTT. Amino acids: CASSLRGAAGNTIYF. This rearrangement joins TRBV28 to TRBJ1-3; perhaps TRBD1 as D (6 bases). Trimming took 2 bases from V and 2 from J, leaving 10 bases between them. This CDR3 comprises 15 residues. The V gene's germline CDR1 is MDHEN and CDR2 SYDVKM. The entire variable domain, with the rest obtained from reference TRBV28 and TRBJ1-3, is as follows: DVKVTQSSRYLVKRTGEKVFLECVQDMDHENMFWYRQDPGLGLRLIYFSYDVKMKEKGDIPEGYSVSREKKERFSLILESASTNQTSMYLCASSLRGAAGNTIYFGEGSWLTVV.

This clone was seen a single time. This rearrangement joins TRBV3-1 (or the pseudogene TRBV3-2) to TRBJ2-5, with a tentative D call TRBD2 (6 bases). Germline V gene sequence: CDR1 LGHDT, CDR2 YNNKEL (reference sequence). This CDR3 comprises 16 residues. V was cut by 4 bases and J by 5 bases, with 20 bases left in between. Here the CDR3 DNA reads TGTGCCAGCAGCCCCGGGGCGGGGCGCGCGGTGGAGACCCAGTACTTC. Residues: CASSPGAGRAVETQYF.

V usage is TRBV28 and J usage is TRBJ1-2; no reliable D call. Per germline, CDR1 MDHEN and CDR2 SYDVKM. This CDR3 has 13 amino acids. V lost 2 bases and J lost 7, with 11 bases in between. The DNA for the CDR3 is TGTGCCAGCAGTTTAGAGGGTCGCGGTGGCTACACCTTC. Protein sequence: CASSLEGRGGYTF.

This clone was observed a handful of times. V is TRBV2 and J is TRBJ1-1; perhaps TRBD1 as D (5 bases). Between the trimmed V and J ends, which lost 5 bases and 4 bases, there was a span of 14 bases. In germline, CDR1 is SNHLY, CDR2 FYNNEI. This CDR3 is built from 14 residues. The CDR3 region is CASSISRVSTEAFF. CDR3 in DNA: TGTGCCAGCAGTATAAGCAGGGTGAGCACTGAAGCTTTCTTT.

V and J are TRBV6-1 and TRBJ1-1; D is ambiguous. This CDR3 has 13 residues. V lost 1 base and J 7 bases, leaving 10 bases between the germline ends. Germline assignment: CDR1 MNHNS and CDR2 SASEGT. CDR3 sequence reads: CASSEVGSREAFF. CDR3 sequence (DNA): TGTGCCAGCAGTGAAGTTGGGAGCCGTGAAGCTTTCTTT.

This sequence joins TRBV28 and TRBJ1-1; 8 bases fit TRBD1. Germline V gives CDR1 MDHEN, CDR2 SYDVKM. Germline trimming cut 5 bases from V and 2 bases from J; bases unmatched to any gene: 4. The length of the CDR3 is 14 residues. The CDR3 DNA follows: TGTGCCAGCAGTGGGACAGGACGAAACACTGAAGCTTTCTTT. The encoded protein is CASSGTGRNTEAFF.

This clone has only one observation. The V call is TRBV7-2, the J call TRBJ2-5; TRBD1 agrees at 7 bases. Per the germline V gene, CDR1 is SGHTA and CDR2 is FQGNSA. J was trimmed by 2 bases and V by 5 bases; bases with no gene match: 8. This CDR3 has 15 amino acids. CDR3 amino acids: CASSRAGTAQETQYF. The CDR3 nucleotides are TGTGCCAGCAGCCGCGCCGGGACAGCTCAAGAGACCCAGTACTTC.

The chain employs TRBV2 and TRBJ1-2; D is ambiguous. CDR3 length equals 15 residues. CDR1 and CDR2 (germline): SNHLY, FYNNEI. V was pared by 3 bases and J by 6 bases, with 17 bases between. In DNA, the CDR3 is TGTGCCAGCAGTGATGTGTCACCCTCAGCGAATGGCTACACCTTC. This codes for CASSDVSPSANGYTF.

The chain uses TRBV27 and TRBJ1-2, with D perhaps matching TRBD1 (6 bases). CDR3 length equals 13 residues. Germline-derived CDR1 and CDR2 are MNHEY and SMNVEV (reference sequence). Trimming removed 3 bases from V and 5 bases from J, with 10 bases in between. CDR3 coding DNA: TGTGCCAGCAGTTTTCGCAGGGGTTATGGCTACACCTTC. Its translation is CASSFRRGYGYTF.

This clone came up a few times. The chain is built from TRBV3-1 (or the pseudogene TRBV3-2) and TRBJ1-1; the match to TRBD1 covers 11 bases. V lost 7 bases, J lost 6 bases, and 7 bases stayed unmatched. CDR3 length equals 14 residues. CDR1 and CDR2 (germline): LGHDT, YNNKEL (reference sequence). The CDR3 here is CASTNWGQGAEAFF. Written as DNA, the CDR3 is TGTGCCAGCACCAACTGGGGACAGGGGGCTGAAGCTTTCTTT.

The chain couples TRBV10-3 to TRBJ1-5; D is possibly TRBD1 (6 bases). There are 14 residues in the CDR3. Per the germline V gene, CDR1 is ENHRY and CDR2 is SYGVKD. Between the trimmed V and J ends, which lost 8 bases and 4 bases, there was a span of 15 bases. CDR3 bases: TGTGCCATCTCAGGGGTTTTGACAAATCAGCCCCAGCATTTT. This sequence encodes CAISGVLTNQPQHF.

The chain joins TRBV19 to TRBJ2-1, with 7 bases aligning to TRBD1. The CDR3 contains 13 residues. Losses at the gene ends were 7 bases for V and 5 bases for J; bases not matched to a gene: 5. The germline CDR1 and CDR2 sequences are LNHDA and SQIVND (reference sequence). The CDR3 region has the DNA TGTGCCAGTACCAAGGGACAGAACAATGAGCAGTTCTTC. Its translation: CASTKGQNNEQFF.

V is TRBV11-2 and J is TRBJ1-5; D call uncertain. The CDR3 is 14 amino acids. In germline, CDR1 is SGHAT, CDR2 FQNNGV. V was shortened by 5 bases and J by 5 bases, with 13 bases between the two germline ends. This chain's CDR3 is CASSLLNGDQPQHF. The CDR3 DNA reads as TGTGCCAGCAGCCTACTTAACGGGGATCAGCCCCAGCATTTT.

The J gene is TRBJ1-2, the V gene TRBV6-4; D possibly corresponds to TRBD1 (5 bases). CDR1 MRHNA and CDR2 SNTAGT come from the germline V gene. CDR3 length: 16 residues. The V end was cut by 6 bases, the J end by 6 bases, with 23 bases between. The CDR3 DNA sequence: TGTGCCAGCAGCCGCTACTCCAGGGAAAACTTTAATGGCTACACCTTC. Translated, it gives CASSRYSRENFNGYTF.

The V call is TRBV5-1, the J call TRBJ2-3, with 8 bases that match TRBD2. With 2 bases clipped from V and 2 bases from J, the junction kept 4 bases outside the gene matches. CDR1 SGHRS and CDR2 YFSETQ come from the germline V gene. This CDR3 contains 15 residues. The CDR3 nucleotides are TGCGCCAGCAGCTTTAGCGGGGTCTTCACAGATACGCAGTATTTT. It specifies CASSFSGVFTDTQYF.

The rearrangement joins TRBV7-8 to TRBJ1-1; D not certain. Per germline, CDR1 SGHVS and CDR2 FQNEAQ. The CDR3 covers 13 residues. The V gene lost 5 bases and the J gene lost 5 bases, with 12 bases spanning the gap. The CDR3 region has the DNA TGTGCCAGCAGCCTTGATAGGAGGACTGAAGCTTTCTTT. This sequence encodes CASSLDRRTEAFF.

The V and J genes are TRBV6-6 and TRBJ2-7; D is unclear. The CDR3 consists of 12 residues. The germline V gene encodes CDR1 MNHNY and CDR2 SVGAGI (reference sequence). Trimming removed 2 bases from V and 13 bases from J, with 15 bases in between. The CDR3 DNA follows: TGTGCCAGCAGTTACGAGTTAATCGAGGAATACTTC. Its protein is CASSYELIEEYF.

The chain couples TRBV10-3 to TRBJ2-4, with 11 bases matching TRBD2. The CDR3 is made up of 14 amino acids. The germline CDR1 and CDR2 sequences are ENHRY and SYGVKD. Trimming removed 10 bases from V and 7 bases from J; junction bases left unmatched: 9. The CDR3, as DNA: TGTGCCACCCAGACTAGCGGGATCTTTAACATTCAGTACTTC. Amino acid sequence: CATQTSGIFNIQYF.

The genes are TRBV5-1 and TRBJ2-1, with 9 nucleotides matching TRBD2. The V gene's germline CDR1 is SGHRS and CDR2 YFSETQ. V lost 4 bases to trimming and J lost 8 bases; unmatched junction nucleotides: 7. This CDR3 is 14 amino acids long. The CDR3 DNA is TGCGCCAGCAGCCGGCTAGCGGGGCGGGATGAGCAGTTCTTC. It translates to CASSRLAGRDEQFF.

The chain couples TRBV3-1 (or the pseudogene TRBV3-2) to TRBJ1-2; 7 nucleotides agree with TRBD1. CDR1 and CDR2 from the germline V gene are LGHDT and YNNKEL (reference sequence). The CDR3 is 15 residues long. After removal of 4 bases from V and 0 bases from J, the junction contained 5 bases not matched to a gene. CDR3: CASSPGTEANYGYTF. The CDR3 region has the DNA TGTGCCAGCAGCCCAGGGACAGAAGCTAACTATGGCTACACCTTC.

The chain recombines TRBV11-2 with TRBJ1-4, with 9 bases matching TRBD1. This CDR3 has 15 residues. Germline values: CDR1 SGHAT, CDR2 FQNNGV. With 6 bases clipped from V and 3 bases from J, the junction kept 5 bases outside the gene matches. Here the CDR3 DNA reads TGTGCCAGCAGTTTCACAGGGGGCTCTAATGAAAAACTGTTTTTT. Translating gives CASSFTGGSNEKLFF.

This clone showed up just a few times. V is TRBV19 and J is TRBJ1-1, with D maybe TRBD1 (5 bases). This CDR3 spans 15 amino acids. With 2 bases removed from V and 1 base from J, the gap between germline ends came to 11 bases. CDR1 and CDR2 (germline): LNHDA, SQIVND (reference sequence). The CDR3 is CASSIRGPKNTEAFF. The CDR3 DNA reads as TGTGCCAGTAGTATAAGGGGTCCTAAGAACACTGAAGCTTTCTTT.

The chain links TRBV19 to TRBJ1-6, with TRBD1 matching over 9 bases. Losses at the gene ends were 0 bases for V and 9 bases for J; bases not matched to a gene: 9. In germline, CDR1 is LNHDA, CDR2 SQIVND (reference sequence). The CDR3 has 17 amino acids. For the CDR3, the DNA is TGTGCCAGTAGTATAGATAACCGACAGGGGGTTGGTTCACCCCTCCACTTT. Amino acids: CASSIDNRQGVGSPLHF.

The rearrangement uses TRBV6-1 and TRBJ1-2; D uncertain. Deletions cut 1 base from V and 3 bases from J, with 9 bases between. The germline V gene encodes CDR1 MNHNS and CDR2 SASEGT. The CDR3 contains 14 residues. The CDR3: CASSEGTRDYGYTF. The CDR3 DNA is TGTGCCAGCAGTGAAGGAACCCGGGACTATGGCTACACCTTC.

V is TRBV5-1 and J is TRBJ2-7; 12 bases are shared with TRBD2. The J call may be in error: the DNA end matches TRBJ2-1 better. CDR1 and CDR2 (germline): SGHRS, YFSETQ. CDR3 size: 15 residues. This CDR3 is CASRPPGLAGSEQFF. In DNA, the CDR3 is TGCGCCAGCAGACCTCCGGGACTAGCGGGTTCTGAGCAGTTCTTC.

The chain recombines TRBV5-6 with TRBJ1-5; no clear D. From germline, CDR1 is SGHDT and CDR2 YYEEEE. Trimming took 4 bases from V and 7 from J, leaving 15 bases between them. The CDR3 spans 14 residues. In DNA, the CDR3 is TGTGCCAGCAGCCGGAACGGGGATCCCCAGCCCCAGCATTTT. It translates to CASSRNGDPQPQHF.

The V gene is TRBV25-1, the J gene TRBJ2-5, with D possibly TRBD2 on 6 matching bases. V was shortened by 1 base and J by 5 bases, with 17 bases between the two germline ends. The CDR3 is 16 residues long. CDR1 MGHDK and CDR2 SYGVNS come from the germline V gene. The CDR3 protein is CASSEFVAAGGETQYF. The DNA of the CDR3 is TGTGCCAGCAGTGAATTTGTGGCAGCCGGAGGGGAGACCCAGTACTTC.